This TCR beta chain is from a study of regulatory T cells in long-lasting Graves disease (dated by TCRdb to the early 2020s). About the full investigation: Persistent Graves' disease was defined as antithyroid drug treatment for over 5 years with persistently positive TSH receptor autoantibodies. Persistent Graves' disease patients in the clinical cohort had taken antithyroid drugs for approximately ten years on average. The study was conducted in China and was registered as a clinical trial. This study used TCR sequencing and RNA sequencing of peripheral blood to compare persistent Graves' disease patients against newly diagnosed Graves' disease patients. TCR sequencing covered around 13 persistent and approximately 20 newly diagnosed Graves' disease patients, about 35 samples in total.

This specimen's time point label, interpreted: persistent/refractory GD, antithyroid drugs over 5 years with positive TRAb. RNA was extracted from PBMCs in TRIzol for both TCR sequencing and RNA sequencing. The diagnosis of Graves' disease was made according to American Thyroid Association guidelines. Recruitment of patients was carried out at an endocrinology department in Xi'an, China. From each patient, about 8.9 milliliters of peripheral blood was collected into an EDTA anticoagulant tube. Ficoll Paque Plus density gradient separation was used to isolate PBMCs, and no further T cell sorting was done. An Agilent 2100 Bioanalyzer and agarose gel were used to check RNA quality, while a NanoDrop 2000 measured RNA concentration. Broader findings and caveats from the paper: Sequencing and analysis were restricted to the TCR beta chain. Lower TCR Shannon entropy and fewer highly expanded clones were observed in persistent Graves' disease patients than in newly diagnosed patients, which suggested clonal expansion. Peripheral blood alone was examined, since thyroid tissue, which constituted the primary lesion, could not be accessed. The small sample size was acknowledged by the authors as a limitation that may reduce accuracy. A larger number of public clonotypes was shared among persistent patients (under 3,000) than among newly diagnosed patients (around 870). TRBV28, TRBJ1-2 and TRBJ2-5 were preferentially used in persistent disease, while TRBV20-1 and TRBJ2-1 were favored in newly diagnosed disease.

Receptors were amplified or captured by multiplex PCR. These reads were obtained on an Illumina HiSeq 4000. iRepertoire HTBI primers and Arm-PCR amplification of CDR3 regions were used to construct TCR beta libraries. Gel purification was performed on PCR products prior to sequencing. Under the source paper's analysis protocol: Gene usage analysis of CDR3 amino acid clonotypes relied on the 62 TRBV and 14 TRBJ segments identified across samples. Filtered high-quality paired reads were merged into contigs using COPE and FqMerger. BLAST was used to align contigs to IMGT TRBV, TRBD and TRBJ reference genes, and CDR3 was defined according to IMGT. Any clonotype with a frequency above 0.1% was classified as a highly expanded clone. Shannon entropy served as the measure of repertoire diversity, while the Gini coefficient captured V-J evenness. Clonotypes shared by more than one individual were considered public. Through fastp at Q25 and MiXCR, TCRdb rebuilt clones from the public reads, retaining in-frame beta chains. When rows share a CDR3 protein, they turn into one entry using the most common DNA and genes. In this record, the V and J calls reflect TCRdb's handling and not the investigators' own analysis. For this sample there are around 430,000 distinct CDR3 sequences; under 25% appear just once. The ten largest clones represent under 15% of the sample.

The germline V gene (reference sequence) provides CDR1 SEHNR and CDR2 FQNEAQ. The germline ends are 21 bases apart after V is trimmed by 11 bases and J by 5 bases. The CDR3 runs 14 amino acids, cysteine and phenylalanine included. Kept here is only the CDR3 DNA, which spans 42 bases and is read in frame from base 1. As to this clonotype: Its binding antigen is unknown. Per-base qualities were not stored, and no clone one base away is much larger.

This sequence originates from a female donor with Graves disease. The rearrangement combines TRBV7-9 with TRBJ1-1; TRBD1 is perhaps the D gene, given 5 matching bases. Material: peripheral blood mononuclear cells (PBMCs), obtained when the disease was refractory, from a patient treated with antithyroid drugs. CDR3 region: CAGGDTSQPTEAFF. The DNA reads TGTGCCGGAGGGGATACGTCCCAGCCAACTGAAGCTTTCTTT.